This T cell receptor beta chain came from a study of blood T cell repertoires in COVID-19. The germline CDR1 and CDR2 sequences are ENHRY and SYGVKD. Trimming stripped 3 bases from V and 2 bases from J, with 13 bases between. The length of the CDR3 is 15 residues. Sequencing was performed with immunoSEQ multiplex PCR; in TCRdb, only in-frame clones are kept and a portion is missing. The profile shows about 310,000 clones, approximately 89% of them singletons. This clone came up once. The V and J genes are TRBV10-3 and TRBJ1-2; D not certain. The sample comprised PBMCs or T cells enriched from blood (not recorded which). The receptor was isolated from a woman in her thirties or forties who had recovered from COVID-19. CDR3 protein: CAISELEPVNYGYTF. The CDR3 region has the DNA TGTGCCATCAGTGAATTAGAGCCCGTGAACTATGGCTACACCTTC.